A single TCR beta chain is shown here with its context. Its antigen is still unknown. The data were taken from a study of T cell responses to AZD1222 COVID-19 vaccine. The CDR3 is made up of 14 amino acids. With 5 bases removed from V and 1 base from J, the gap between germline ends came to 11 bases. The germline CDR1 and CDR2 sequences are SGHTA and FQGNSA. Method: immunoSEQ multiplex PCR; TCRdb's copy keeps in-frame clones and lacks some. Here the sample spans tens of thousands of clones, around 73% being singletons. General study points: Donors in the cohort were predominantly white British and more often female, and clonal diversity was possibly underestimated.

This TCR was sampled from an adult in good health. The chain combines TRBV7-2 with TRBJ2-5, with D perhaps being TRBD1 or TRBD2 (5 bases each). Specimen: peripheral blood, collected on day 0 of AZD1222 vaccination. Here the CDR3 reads CASSPGGAQETQYF. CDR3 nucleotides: TGTGCCAGCAGCCCTGGGGGAGCCCAAGAGACCCAGTACTTC. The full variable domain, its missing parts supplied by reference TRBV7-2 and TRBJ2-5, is GAGVSQSPSNKVTEKGKDVELRCDPISGHTALYWYRQSLGQGLEFLIYFQGNSAPDKSGLPSDRFSAERTGGSVSTLTIQRTQQEDSAVYLCASSPGGAQETQYFGPGTRLLVL.